This T cell receptor (beta chain) was retrieved from a study of CD8 T cells in Susac syndrome. An amount of RNA that ranged from roughly 0.5 to 1 ug was reverse transcribed with random hexamers. TCR beta CDR3 was amplified by immunoSEQ multiplex PCR. This amplification extended across 54 Vbeta and 13 Jbeta segments. One entry per CDR3 protein, called by TCRdb with MiXCR from the immunoSEQ multiplex PCR reads. There are around 200,000 distinct CDR3 sequences in the sample; around 94% occur only once, and 0.09% to 0.1% lies in the top ten. The patients with Susac syndrome were individuals who fulfilled the recently defined diagnostic criteria for disease that was either definite or probable. The source material was CD4+ T cells from PBMCs. The sequence was collected from a human donor with Susac syndrome.

The CDR3 reads CASSPRRGADWSSYNEQFF. The CDR3 bases are TGTGCCAGCAGCCCGAGGCGGGGAGCGGATTGGAGCTCCTACAATGAGCAGTTCTTC. The chain couples TRBV3-1 to TRBJ2-1; TRBD2 might be the D (6 bases). The CDR3 is 19 amino acids. Germline-derived CDR1 and CDR2 are LGHDT and YNNKEL (reference sequence). Trimming cost V 4 bases and J 0 bases, with 22 bases left between them.